These 16 T cell receptor beta chains were sequenced from one sample in a study of graft-versus-host responses after intestinal transplantation. These TCRs' antigens remain unknown. Data came from immunoSEQ multiplex PCR; TCRdb stores just in-frame clones and leaves some out. This sample has about 73,000 clones, with 85% to 90% found just once. Specimen: unstimulated CD8+ T cells sorted from spleen or lymph node cells, collected before transplant. These receptor sequences come from a human donor who was the organ donor for an intestinal transplant.

In nucleotides, the CDR3 is TGTGCCAGCAGTCCATGGTTAGGGGCGGCTGAAAAACTGTTTTTT. Protein sequence: CASSPWLGAAEKLFF. The rearrangement links TRBV27 to TRBJ1-4; D is perhaps TRBD1 (5 bases). V was trimmed by 5 bases and J by 7 bases, leaving 17 bases between them. The CDR3 runs to 15 residues. Germline CDR1 reads MNHEY; CDR2 reads SMNVEV (reference sequence).

The rearrangement uses TRBV11-2 and TRBJ1-2; D possibly corresponds to TRBD1 (5 bases). The CDR3 totals 13 residues. V lost 4 bases, J lost 4 bases, and 10 bases lay in between. CDR1 is SGHAT, CDR2 FQNNGV, per germline. The CDR3 nucleotides read TGTGCCAGCAGCTCTGCAACAGGCTATGGCTACACCTTC. This gives the protein CASSSATGYGYTF.

V usage is TRBV7-8 and J usage is TRBJ2-1; no reliable D call. V gave up 5 bases and J gave up 4 bases, with 12 bases separating them. This CDR3 region has 14 residues. The germline V gene encodes CDR1 SGHVS and CDR2 FQNEAQ. This CDR3 reads CASSPIPRYNEQFF. Here the CDR3 DNA reads TGTGCCAGCAGCCCCATCCCGAGGTACAATGAGCAGTTCTTC.

The chain combines TRBV6-5 with TRBJ2-2; 8 nucleotides line up with TRBD2. V was pared by 8 bases and J by 3 bases, with 8 bases of the junction left unmatched. CDR1 and CDR2 from the germline V gene are MNHEY and SVGAGI. This CDR3 contains 15 residues. CDR3 nucleotide sequence: TGTGCCAGCCGGGAGGGAGTTTCCGACACCGGGGAGCTGTTTTTT. This translates into CASREGVSDTGELFF.

This clone qualifies as medium-sized. The CDR3 protein is CASSGDRHRDYGYTF. CDR3 bases: TGTGCCAGCAGCGGTGACAGGCATAGGGACTATGGCTACACCTTC. The chain joins TRBV9 to TRBJ1-2; TRBD1 might be the D (6 bases). This CDR3 has 15 residues. Germline CDR1 SGDLS, CDR2 YYNGEE. The ends were cut back, 3 bases at V and 3 bases at J, with 15 bases in the middle.

The chain uses TRBV4-3 and TRBJ1-4; D call uncertain. CDR3 length: 16 amino acids. Trimming shortened V by 1 base and J by 4 bases, and 13 bases separated the two germline ends. Germline lookup yields CDR1 LGHNA and CDR2 YSLEER. The CDR3 protein is CASSQVVYHDNEKLFF. For the CDR3, the DNA is TGCGCCAGCAGCCAAGTTGTCTACCATGATAATGAAAAACTGTTTTTT.

V and J are TRBV6-1 and TRBJ1-2, with 7 bases matching TRBD1. Germline-derived CDR1 and CDR2 are MNHNS and SASEGT. The CDR3 runs 15 residues. V gave up 1 base and J gave up 9 bases; unmatched junction bases: 11. DNA of the CDR3: TGTGCCAGCAGTGAAGAGAAGGGGGCCTCGGCGAGCTACACCTTC. Protein product: CASSEEKGASASYTF.

The chain is built from TRBV7-9 and TRBJ2-3; 10 bases are a match to TRBD1. V shed 4 bases and J 7 bases; nucleotides not matched to a gene: 2. Germline CDR1 SEHNR, CDR2 FQNEAQ (reference sequence). The CDR3 covers 13 residues. CDR3 in amino acids: CASSWDRGHTQYF. Here the CDR3 DNA reads TGTGCCAGCAGCTGGGACAGGGGACATACGCAGTATTTT.

The CDR3 region is CASRKGESHIYEQYV. For the CDR3, the DNA is TGTGCCAGCAGAAAGGGGGAGAGCCATATTTACGAGCAGTACGTC. The chain combines TRBV28 with TRBJ2-7; weak D call: TRBD1 (6 bases). This CDR3 is built from 15 residues. V lost 6 bases and J 4 bases, leaving 19 bases between the germline ends. Germline V CDR1 and CDR2: MDHEN, SYDVKM.

The rearrangement uses TRBV19 and TRBJ1-6; D may be TRBD1 (5 bases). This CDR3 spans 15 amino acids. Trimming removed 3 bases from V and 6 bases from J, with 12 bases in between. Germline assignment: CDR1 LNHDA and CDR2 SQIVND (reference sequence). The CDR3 region has the DNA TGTGCCAGTAGTATCTCAGGGTTAGTTAATTCACCCCTCCACTTT. Protein sequence: CASSISGLVNSPLHF.

The rearrangement joins TRBV7-9 to TRBJ2-1; TRBD2 aligns across 11 bases. The germline V gene has CDR1 SEHNR and CDR2 FQNEAQ (reference sequence). V lost 5 bases to trimming and J lost 4 bases; unmatched junction nucleotides: 7. The CDR3 sequence is 16 residues long. The CDR3 DNA follows: TGTGCCAGCAGCCAAGGGACTAGCGGACCTTACAATGAGCAGTTCTTC. Amino acids: CASSQGTSGPYNEQFF.

V usage is TRBV6-5 and J usage is TRBJ2-1; TRBD2 agrees at 7 bases. Per the germline V gene, CDR1 is MNHEY and CDR2 is SVGAGI. The ends lost 4 bases at V and 5 bases at J; junction bases unmatched: 8. The CDR3 totals 15 residues. The CDR3 region is CASSFGGLENNEQFF. The CDR3 DNA reads TGTGCCAGCAGTTTCGGGGGGTTAGAGAACAATGAGCAGTTCTTC.

V is TRBV9 and J is TRBJ2-5; D possibly corresponds to TRBD2 (6 bases). Germline loops: CDR1 SGDLS, CDR2 YYNGEE. This CDR3 contains 15 residues. With 2 bases removed from V and 5 bases from J, the gap between germline ends came to 16 bases. This chain's CDR3 is CASSVQGGMAETQYF. The CDR3 region has the DNA TGTGCCAGCAGCGTCCAGGGCGGGATGGCGGAGACCCAGTACTTC.

V and J are TRBV27 and TRBJ2-3, with 7 bases fitting TRBD2. This CDR3 comprises 17 residues. Germline-derived CDR1 and CDR2 are MNHEY and SMNVEV (reference sequence). With V trimmed by 7 bases and J by 2 bases, 15 bases remained unmatched. The DNA of the CDR3 is TGTGCCAGCACCCATCGATCCCGGGGGGAATCCACAGATACGCAGTATTTT. Translated: CASTHRSRGESTDTQYF.

The CDR3 sequence is CASSLYSGGTVGTGSTDTQYF. DNA of the CDR3: TGTGCCAGCAGCTTATATAGCGGGGGGACTGTGGGAACTGGGAGCACAGATACGCAGTATTTT. The J gene is TRBJ2-3, the V gene TRBV7-6; 10 positions agree with TRBD2. The germline gives CDR1 SGHVS, CDR2 FNYEAQ. Germline trimming cut 2 bases from V and 0 bases from J; bases unmatched to any gene: 17. The CDR3 is 21 amino acids.

The V call is TRBV28, the J call TRBJ1-1; D uncertain. This CDR3 comprises 11 residues. Trimming pared 3 bases from V and 6 bases from J, leaving 5 bases between. Germline loops: CDR1 MDHEN, CDR2 SYDVKM. CDR3 sequence: CASSFGPEAFF. The CDR3 coding sequence is TGTGCCAGCAGTTTCGGTCCTGAAGCTTTCTTT. The variable domain in full, completed from reference TRBV28 and TRBJ1-1, reads DVKVTQSSRYLVKRTGEKVFLECVQDMDHENMFWYRQDPGLGLRLIYFSYDVKMKEKGDIPEGYSVSREKKERFSLILESASTNQTSMYLCASSFGPEAFFGQGTRLTVV.